Below, 27 T cell receptor beta chains from the same sample are listed, as sequenced in a study of spatial heterogeneity in lung cancer. TCRdb re-derived calls from the 5' RACE reads in MiXCR, one entry per CDR3 protein. The repertoire has 30,000 to 45,000 distinct CDR3 sequences, 7.5% to 8% of them found once; the top ten carry around 30%. Time point indicated: sample taken at primary tumor resection. This specimen was PBMCs, taken at surgery. These TCRs come from a male donor with early-stage non-small cell lung cancer.

For the CDR3, the DNA is TGTGCCACCAGTGACCCAATAGACGGCCGAAACACATACGAGCAGTACGTC. It specifies CATSDPIDGRNTYEQYV. J is TRBJ2-7 and V is TRBV24-1; D unresolved. From germline, CDR1 is KGHDR and CDR2 SFDVKD. This CDR3 region has 17 residues. V was trimmed by 4 bases and J by 4 bases, leaving 22 bases between them.

A few counts support this clonotype. This chain connects TRBV11-2 to TRBJ1-6, with a weak D call TRBD1 (6 bases). This CDR3 spans 14 amino acids. Trimming stripped 4 bases from V and 13 bases from J, with 17 bases between. Germline values: CDR1 SGHAT, CDR2 FQNNGV. The CDR3 here is CASSSGTPSAPLHF. For the CDR3, the DNA is TGTGCCAGCAGCTCCGGGACACCTTCGGCGCCCCTCCACTTT.

The sample holds many counts of this clonotype. This chain joins TRBV4-2 and TRBJ2-3, with TRBD1 identical over 11 bases. Per the germline V gene, CDR1 is LGHNA and CDR2 is YNFKEQ. With 1 base clipped from V and 6 bases from J, the junction kept 6 bases outside the gene matches. This CDR3 has 16 residues. Here the CDR3 reads CASSQVLGQGEDTQYF. As DNA, the CDR3 is TGTGCCAGCAGCCAAGTCTTGGGACAGGGGGAGGATACGCAGTATTTT.

The V call is TRBV19, the J call TRBJ2-1; 10 bases are a match to TRBD2. V shed 8 bases and J 4 bases; nucleotides not matched to a gene: 11. CDR3 length: 16 residues. The germline V gene has CDR1 LNHDA and CDR2 SQIVND (reference sequence). The CDR3 DNA reads as TGTGCCAGTCGGGGTAGCGGGAGGTCACTTTACAATGAGCAGTTCTTC. Residues: CASRGSGRSLYNEQFF.

In this sample, this clonotype turned up many times. V and J are TRBV5-1 and TRBJ1-2, with TRBD1 as a possible D gene (5 bases). The CDR3 spans 15 residues. The V end lost 0 bases, the J end lost 3 bases, and 12 bases lay between the germline ends. Germline-derived CDR1 and CDR2 are SGHRS and YFSETQ. CDR3 sequence (DNA): TGCGCCAGCAGCTTGGCCAGCAGGGATGACTATGGCTACACCTTC. It codes for CASSLASRDDYGYTF.

This clonotype was detected many times. V gene TRBV12-3 or TRBV12-4 combines with J gene TRBJ2-3; D gene ambiguous. The CDR3 loop spans 16 amino acids. Trimming removed 7 bases from V and 8 bases from J, with 25 bases in between. For the CDR3, the DNA is TGTGCCAGCAACCTGGTGGGCGGAGACATTTTTGGTACGCAGTATTTT. Protein product: CASNLVGGDIFGTQYF.

Many counts were recorded for this clonotype. V and J are TRBV18 and TRBJ2-1; no clear D. Trimming took off 5 bases at V and 9 bases at J, with 17 bases between the two ends. Germline V gene sequence: CDR1 KGHSH, CDR2 LQKENI. The CDR3 is made up of 14 amino acids. CDR3 in amino acids: CASSVSEWTGEQFF. CDR3 nucleotides: TGTGCCAGCTCAGTTAGTGAGTGGACGGGTGAGCAGTTCTTC. Combining the CDR3 with reference TRBV18 and TRBJ2-1 gives the whole variable domain NAGVMQNPRHLVRRRGQEARLRCSPMKGHSHVYWYRQLPEEGLKFMVYLQKENIIDESGMPKERFSAEFPKEGPSILRIQQVVRGDSAAYFCASSVSEWTGEQFFGPGTRLTVL.

The V gene is TRBV12-3 or TRBV12-4, the J gene TRBJ1-1; D gene uncertain. Trimming took off 7 bases at V and 2 bases at J, with 8 bases between the two ends. This CDR3 has 12 amino acids. The CDR3 sequence: CASTVHNTEAFF. The CDR3 bases are TGTGCCAGCACCGTACACAACACTGAAGCTTTCTTT.

V gene TRBV5-4 combines with J gene TRBJ2-2, with D tentatively TRBD1 (6 bases). There are 14 residues in the CDR3. Germline-derived CDR1 and CDR2 are SGHNT and YYREEE (reference sequence). Trimming shortened V by 5 bases and J by 1 base, and 9 bases separated the two germline ends. The CDR3 here is CASRTTGNTGELFF. The CDR3 bases are TGTGCCAGCAGGACGACAGGGAACACCGGGGAGCTGTTTTTT. Supplemented by reference TRBV5-4 and TRBJ2-2, the full variable domain reads ETGVTQSPTHLIKTRGQQVTLRCSSQSGHNTVSWYQQALGQGPQFIFQYYREEENGRGNFPPRFSGLQFPNYSSELNVNALELDDSALYLCASRTTGNTGELFFGEGSRLTVL.

V and J are TRBV19 and TRBJ1-1; 7 nucleotides agree with TRBD1. The germline V gene has CDR1 LNHDA and CDR2 SQIVND (reference sequence). The junction had 17 bases not matched to a gene; V was cut back by 3 bases and J by 4 bases. The CDR3 sequence is 18 residues long. This chain's CDR3 is CASSISVPLQGLSTEAFF. CDR3 bases: TGTGCCAGTAGTATTTCGGTACCCTTACAGGGGTTGAGCACTGAAGCTTTCTTT.

J is TRBJ2-1 and V is TRBV12-3 or TRBV12-4; 8 positions agree with TRBD1. After removal of 6 bases from V and 2 bases from J, the junction contained 6 bases not matched to a gene. This CDR3 has 15 amino acids. The chain's CDR3 is CASRGQGSAYNEQFF. The CDR3 nucleotides are TGTGCCAGCAGAGGACAGGGAAGCGCCTACAATGAGCAGTTCTTC.

The J gene is TRBJ2-1, the V gene TRBV7-8; 7 nucleotides line up with TRBD1. From germline, CDR1 is SGHVS and CDR2 FQNEAQ. The J segment lost 2 bases and the V segment lost 5 bases, leaving 3 bases of the junction unmatched. The CDR3 has 14 residues. The CDR3 DNA follows: TGTGCCAGCAGCCCCGGGACAGCCTACAATGAGCAGTTCTTC. Protein: CASSPGTAYNEQFF.

This clonotype was detected only a few times. The chain links TRBV5-1 to TRBJ2-5; D might be TRBD1 (6 bases). Germline V lookup: CDR1 SGHRS, CDR2 YFSETQ. This CDR3 region has 11 residues. Trimming removed 7 bases from V and 5 bases from J, with 9 bases in between. The DNA for the CDR3 is TGCGCCAGCGGGGGCGAGGAGACCCAGTACTTC. Translating it yields CASGGEETQYF.

This chain uses TRBV5-4 with TRBJ1-4; 8 positions agree with TRBD1. With V trimmed by 4 bases and J by 4 bases, 6 bases remained unmatched. Germline CDR1 reads SGHNT; CDR2 reads YYREEE (reference sequence). The CDR3 covers 15 residues. CDR3 nucleotide sequence: TGTGCCAGCAGCCGCACAGGGGGTAATAATGAAAAACTGTTTTTT. Residues: CASSRTGGNNEKLFF. The full variable domain, completed using reference TRBV5-4 and TRBJ1-4, is ETGVTQSPTHLIKTRGQQVTLRCSSQSGHNTVSWYQQALGQGPQFIFQYYREEENGRGNFPPRFSGLQFPNYSSELNVNALELDDSALYLCASSRTGGNNEKLFFGSGTQLSVL.

The table lists this clonotype with a few counts. The chain combines TRBV5-1 with TRBJ2-1; 9 bases are a match to TRBD2. CDR1 is SGHRS and CDR2 is YFSETQ in the germline V gene. CDR3 size: 15 residues. With V trimmed by 4 bases and J by 6 bases, 8 bases remained unmatched. In DNA, the CDR3 is TGCGCCAGCAGCCCTGCGGGGGGGGTGAGCAATGAGCAGTTCTTC. Translating it yields CASSPAGGVSNEQFF.

This clonotype has just a few counts. This sequence joins TRBV29-1 and TRBJ1-2; a possible D gene is TRBD1 (5 bases). This CDR3 is built from 13 residues. With 4 bases removed from V and 4 bases from J, the gap between germline ends came to 13 bases. Germline V gene lookup returns CDR1 SQVTM and CDR2 ANQGSEA. The CDR3 loop is CSVGDSKTYGYTF. The CDR3 nucleotides are TGCAGCGTTGGGGACTCAAAAACCTATGGCTACACCTTC. Filled out from reference TRBV29-1 and TRBJ1-2, the complete variable domain reads SAVISQKPSRDICQRGTSLTIQCQVDSQVTMMFWYRQQPGQSLTLIATANQGSEATYESGFVIDKFPISRPNLTFSTLTVSNMSPEDSSIYLCSVGDSKTYGYTFGSGTRLTVV.

This clonotype came up many times. The rearrangement joins TRBV10-3 to TRBJ1-5; D is unclear. The CDR3 spans 14 residues. Looked up from germline, CDR1 is ENHRY and CDR2 is SYGVKD. Trimming took off 3 bases at V and 3 bases at J, with 9 bases between the two ends. The CDR3 coding sequence is TGTGCCATCAGTGACCAGGACCTCAATCAGCCCCAGCATTTT. Translating it yields CAISDQDLNQPQHF.

This clonotype was recorded many times. The chain employs TRBV5-1 and TRBJ2-2, with 7 positions matching TRBD1. J was trimmed by 4 bases and V by 4 bases; bases with no gene match: 4. There are 14 residues in the CDR3. From germline, CDR1 is SGHRS and CDR2 YFSETQ. CDR3 region: CASSPGTVTGELFF. The CDR3 bases are TGCGCCAGCAGCCCCGGGACAGTCACCGGGGAGCTGTTTTTT. The complete variable domain, with remaining parts taken from reference TRBV5-1 and TRBJ2-2, reads KAGVTQTPRYLIKTRGQQVTLSCSPISGHRSVSWYQQTPGQGLQFLFEYFSETQRNKGNFPGRFSGRQFSNSRSEMNVSTLELGDSALYLCASSPGTVTGELFFGEGSRLTVL.

In its sample, this clonotype was seen a few times. The junction and the germline gene differ at one end; a read error may be behind it. This chain links TRBV12-3 or TRBV12-4 with TRBJ1-2; D unresolved. This CDR3 is 14 amino acids long. Here the CDR3 reads CASSPTGRIPVFAF. DNA for the CDR3: TGTGCCAGCAGTCCAACTGGACGGATCCCTGTCTTCGCCTTC.

The rearrangement joins TRBV2 to TRBJ2-5; 10 nucleotides agree with TRBD2. The junction had 5 bases not matched to a gene; V was cut back by 5 bases and J by 2 bases. There are 15 residues in the CDR3. Per germline, CDR1 SNHLY and CDR2 FYNNEI. The CDR3 reads CASSYQTSGQETQYF. The CDR3 DNA reads as TGTGCCAGCAGTTACCAGACTAGCGGGCAAGAGACCCAGTACTTC.

The sample holds a few counts of this clonotype. V usage is TRBV3-1 and J usage is TRBJ2-3; 8 bases agree with TRBD2. There are 17 residues in the CDR3. With 1 base clipped from V and 2 bases from J, the junction kept 8 bases outside the gene matches. Germline-derived CDR1 and CDR2 are LGHDT and YNNKEL (reference sequence). Here the CDR3 DNA reads TGTGCCAGCAGCCAAGTCGCGGGGGGCTTTAACACAGATACGCAGTATTTT. Its protein product is CASSQVAGGFNTDTQYF.

There are many counts of this clonotype. CDR3 amino acids: CASSNAPGLAGAKNIQYF. DNA of the CDR3: TGTGCCAGCAGCAACGCACCGGGACTAGCAGGAGCCAAAAACATTCAGTACTTC. The chain joins TRBV7-2 to TRBJ2-4, with 9 bases fitting TRBD2. Germline V gene lookup returns CDR1 SGHTA and CDR2 FQGNSA. J gave up 0 bases and V 5 bases, and 11 bases lay outside the gene matches. This CDR3 contains 18 residues.

This clonotype was observed at least ten times. This chain links TRBV6-2 or TRBV6-3 with TRBJ2-3, with D perhaps matching TRBD2 (5 bases). This CDR3 contains 16 residues. V shed 5 bases and J shed 0 bases, with 15 bases lying between them. Looked up from germline, CDR1 is MNHEY and CDR2 is SVGEGT. The CDR3 coding sequence is TGTGCCAGCAGTCGCCTTAGGCGGACTAGCACAGATACGCAGTATTTT. As protein: CASSRLRRTSTDTQYF.

The sample holds a few counts of this clonotype. This rearrangement joins TRBV6-2 or TRBV6-3 to TRBJ2-1; 8 bases line up with TRBD2. Looked up from germline, CDR1 is MNHEY and CDR2 is SVGEGT. The junction had 7 bases not matched to a gene; V was cut back by 8 bases and J by 10 bases. The CDR3 has 12 residues. The CDR3 loop reads CASREGTGEQFF. In DNA, the CDR3 is TGTGCCAGCCGGGAGGGGACCGGCGAGCAGTTCTTC.

The rearrangement links TRBV12-3 or TRBV12-4 to TRBJ2-2; D is possibly TRBD2 (5 bases). V lost 6 bases, J lost 3 bases, and 11 bases lay in between. The CDR3 extends over 14 amino acids. CDR3 amino acids: CASRPTRYTGELFF. Here the CDR3 DNA reads TGTGCCAGCAGACCCACTAGGTACACCGGGGAGCTGTTTTTT.

This clonotype was seen many times. V and J are TRBV20-1 and TRBJ2-5; TRBD2 matches at 13 bases. The CDR3 totals 15 residues. V shed 3 bases and J 3 bases; nucleotides not matched to a gene: 4. Germline V gives CDR1 DFQATT, CDR2 SNEGSKA (reference sequence). The CDR3 is CSARTSGRPEETQYF. Here the CDR3 DNA reads TGCAGTGCTAGGACTAGCGGGAGGCCCGAAGAGACCCAGTACTTC.

This clonotype has only a few counts. The chain carries TRBV5-4 and TRBJ2-3, with TRBD2 matching 8 bases. Germline loops: CDR1 SGHNT, CDR2 YYREEE (reference sequence). The CDR3 is 17 residues long. Germline trimming cut 4 bases from V and 2 bases from J; bases unmatched to any gene: 12. Written as DNA, the CDR3 is TGTGCCAGCAGCCACCCGGGACTAGTCCTAGCCACAGATACGCAGTATTTT. It yields the protein CASSHPGLVLATDTQYF.